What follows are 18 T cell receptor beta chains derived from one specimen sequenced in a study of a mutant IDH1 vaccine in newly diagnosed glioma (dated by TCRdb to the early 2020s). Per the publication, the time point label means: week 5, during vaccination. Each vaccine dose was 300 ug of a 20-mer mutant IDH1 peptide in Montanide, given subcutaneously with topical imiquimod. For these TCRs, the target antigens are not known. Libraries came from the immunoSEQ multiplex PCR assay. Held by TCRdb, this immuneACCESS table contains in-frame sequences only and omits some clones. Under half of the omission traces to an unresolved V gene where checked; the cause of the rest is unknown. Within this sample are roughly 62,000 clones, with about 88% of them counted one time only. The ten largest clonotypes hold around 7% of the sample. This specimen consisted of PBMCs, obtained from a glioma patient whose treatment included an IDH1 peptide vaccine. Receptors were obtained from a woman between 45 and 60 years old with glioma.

The CDR3 protein is CASSVAANNQPQHF. In DNA form, the CDR3 reads TGTGCCAGCAGCGTAGCTGCGAACAATCAGCCCCAGCATTTT. This rearrangement joins TRBV9 to TRBJ1-5; no definite D call. Germline assignment: CDR1 SGDLS and CDR2 YYNGEE. V lost 0 bases and J 3 bases, leaving 7 bases between the germline ends. The CDR3 sequence is 14 residues long. The complete variable domain, with remaining parts taken from reference TRBV9 and TRBJ1-5, reads DSGVTQTPKHLITATGQRVTLRCSPRSGDLSVYWYQQSLDQGLQFLIQYYNGEERAKGNILERFSAQQFPDLHSELNLSSLELGDSALYFCASSVAANNQPQHFGDGTRLSIL.

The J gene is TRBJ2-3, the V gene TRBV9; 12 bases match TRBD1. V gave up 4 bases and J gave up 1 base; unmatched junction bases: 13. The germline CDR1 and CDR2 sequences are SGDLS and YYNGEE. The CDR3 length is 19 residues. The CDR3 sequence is CASSNLGQGAIRGTDTQYF. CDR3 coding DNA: TGTGCCAGCAGCAATTTGGGACAGGGGGCGATTAGGGGCACAGATACGCAGTATTTT.

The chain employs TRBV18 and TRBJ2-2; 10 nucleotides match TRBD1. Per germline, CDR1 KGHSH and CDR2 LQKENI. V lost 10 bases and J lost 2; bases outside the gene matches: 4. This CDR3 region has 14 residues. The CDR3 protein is CATPTGGNTGELFF. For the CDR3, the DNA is TGTGCCACCCCGACAGGGGGCAACACCGGGGAGCTGTTTTTT. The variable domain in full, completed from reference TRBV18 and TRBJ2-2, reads NAGVMQNPRHLVRRRGQEARLRCSPMKGHSHVYWYRQLPEEGLKFMVYLQKENIIDESGMPKERFSAEFPKEGPSILRIQQVVRGDSAAYFCATPTGGNTGELFFGEGSRLTVL.

CDR3 residues: CATSRDPRNTEAFF. In DNA form, the CDR3 reads TGTGCCACCTCCCGGGACCCCCGGAACACTGAAGCTTTCTTT. The V and J genes are TRBV27 and TRBJ1-1, with D possibly TRBD1 on 5 matching bases. V lost 10 bases to trimming and J lost 1 base, with 16 bases between them. This CDR3 comprises 14 residues. The germline V gene has CDR1 MNHEY and CDR2 SMNVEV (reference sequence).

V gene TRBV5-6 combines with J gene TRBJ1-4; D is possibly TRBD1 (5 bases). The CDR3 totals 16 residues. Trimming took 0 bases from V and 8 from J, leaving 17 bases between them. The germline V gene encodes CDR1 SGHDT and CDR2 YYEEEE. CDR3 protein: CASSLESGSRGEKLFF. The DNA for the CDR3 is TGTGCCAGCAGCTTGGAATCGGGCAGTCGGGGCGAAAAACTGTTTTTT.

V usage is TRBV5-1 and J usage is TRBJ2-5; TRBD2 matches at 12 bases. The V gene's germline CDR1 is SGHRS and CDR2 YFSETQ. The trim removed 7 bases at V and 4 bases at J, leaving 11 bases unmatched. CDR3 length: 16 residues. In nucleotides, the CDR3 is TGCGCCAGCTCTCCTCTCCCTAGCGGGGGGGCAGAGACCCAGTACTTC. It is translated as CASSPLPSGGAETQYF. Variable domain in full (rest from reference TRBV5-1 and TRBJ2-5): KAGVTQTPRYLIKTRGQQVTLSCSPISGHRSVSWYQQTPGQGLQFLFEYFSETQRNKGNFPGRFSGRQFSNSRSEMNVSTLELGDSALYLCASSPLPSGGAETQYFGPGTRLLVL.

The CDR3 sequence is CASSRPGAIETQYF. The CDR3 DNA reads as TGTGCCAGCAGCCGGCCGGGGGCCATCGAGACCCAGTACTTC. The gene calls are TRBV5-6 and TRBJ2-5; the D gene could be TRBD1 or TRBD2 (6 bases each). Trimming removed 4 bases from V and 5 bases from J, with 15 bases in between. The CDR3 is made up of 14 amino acids. Per the germline V gene, CDR1 is SGHDT and CDR2 is YYEEEE. Looking up the rest from reference TRBV5-6 and TRBJ2-5 gives the full variable domain: DAGVTQSPTHLIKTRGQQVTLRCSPKSGHDTVSWYQQALGQGPQFIFQYYEEEERQRGNFPDRFSGHQFPNYSSELNVNALLLGDSALYLCASSRPGAIETQYFGPGTRLLVL.

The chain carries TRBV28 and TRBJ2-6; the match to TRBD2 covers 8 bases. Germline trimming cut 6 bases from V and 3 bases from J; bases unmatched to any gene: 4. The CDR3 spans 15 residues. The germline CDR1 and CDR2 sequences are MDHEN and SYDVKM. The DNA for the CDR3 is TGTGCCAGCAGCCGGGGGGGGAGTGGGGCCAACGTCCTGACTTTC. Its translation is CASSRGGSGANVLTF.

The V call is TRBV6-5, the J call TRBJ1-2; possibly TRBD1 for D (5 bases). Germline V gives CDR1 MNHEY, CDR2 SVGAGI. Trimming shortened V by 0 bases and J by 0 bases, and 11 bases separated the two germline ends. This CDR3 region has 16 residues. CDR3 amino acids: CASSYSQGRANYGYTF. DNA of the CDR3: TGTGCCAGCAGTTACTCGCAGGGCAGGGCTAACTATGGCTACACCTTC.

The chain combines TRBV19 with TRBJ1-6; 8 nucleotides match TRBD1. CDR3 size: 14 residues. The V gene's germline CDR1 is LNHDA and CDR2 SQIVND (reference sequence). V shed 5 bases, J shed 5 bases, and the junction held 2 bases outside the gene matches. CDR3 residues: CASSQGAHNSPLHF. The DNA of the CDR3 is TGTGCCAGTAGTCAGGGGGCGCATAATTCACCCCTCCACTTT.

This chain's CDR3 is CASNTQTEAFF. Here the CDR3 DNA reads TGTGCCAGCAACACACAGACTGAAGCTTTCTTT. This rearrangement joins TRBV6-1 to TRBJ1-1; D call uncertain. The V and J ends lost 7 bases and 5 bases respectively, with 8 bases between them. The CDR3 contains 11 residues. The germline CDR1 and CDR2 sequences are MNHNS and SASEGT.

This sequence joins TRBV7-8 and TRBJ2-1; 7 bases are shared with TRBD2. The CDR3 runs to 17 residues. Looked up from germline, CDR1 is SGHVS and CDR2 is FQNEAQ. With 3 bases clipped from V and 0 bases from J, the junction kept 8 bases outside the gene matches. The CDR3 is CASSLELGGSSYNEQFF. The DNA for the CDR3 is TGTGCCAGCAGCTTGGAACTCGGGGGGAGCTCCTACAATGAGCAGTTCTTC.

CDR3 DNA: TGCAGCGTTGCCTTTAGCGGGGGGGCGGATACGCAGTATTTT. It is translated as CSVAFSGGADTQYF. This chain connects TRBV29-1 to TRBJ2-3; 11 positions match TRBD2. The CDR3 is made up of 14 amino acids. The J segment lost 6 bases and the V segment lost 4 bases, leaving 6 bases of the junction unmatched. Germline V lookup: CDR1 SQVTM, CDR2 ANQGSEA.

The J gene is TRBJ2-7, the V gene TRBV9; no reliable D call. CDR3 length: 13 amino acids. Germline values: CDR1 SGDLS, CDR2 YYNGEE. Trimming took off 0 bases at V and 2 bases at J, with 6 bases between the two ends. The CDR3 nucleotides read TGTGCCAGCAGCGTAGCCCCCCCCTACGAGCAGTACTTC. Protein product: CASSVAPPYEQYF.

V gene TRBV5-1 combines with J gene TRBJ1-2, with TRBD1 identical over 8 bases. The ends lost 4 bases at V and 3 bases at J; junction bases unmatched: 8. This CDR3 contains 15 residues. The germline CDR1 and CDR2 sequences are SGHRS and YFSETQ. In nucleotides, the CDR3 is TGCGCCAGCAGCCAGTTCGGACAGGGAGACTATGGCTACACCTTC. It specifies CASSQFGQGDYGYTF.

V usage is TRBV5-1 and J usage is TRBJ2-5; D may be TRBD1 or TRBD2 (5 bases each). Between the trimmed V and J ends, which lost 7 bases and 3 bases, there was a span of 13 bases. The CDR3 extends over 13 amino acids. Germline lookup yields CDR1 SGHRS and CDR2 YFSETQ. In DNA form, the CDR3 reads TGCGCCAGCTCGAGACAGACTAAAGAGACCCAGTACTTC. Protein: CASSRQTKETQYF.

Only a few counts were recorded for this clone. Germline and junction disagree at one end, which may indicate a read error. The CDR3 DNA is TGTGCCAGCAGTGTAGGGGGACCCGCTTCCTACCGTTTT. Protein product: CASSVGGPASYRF. The chain is built from TRBV2 and TRBJ1-1; TRBD1 is a possible D gene (6 bases). The CDR3 contains 13 residues. Germline CDR1 is SNHLY and CDR2 is FYNNEI.

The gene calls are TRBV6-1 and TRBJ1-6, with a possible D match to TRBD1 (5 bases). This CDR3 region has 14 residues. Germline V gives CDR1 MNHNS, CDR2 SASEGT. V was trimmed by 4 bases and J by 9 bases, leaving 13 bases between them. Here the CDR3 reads CASSGGRVFSPLHF. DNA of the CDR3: TGTGCCAGCAGTGGGGGCAGGGTATTTTCACCCCTCCACTTT.